The present entry profiles one T cell receptor beta chain with its context. The data are from a study of blood T cell repertoires in COVID-19. Across the study: Specimens from acute and convalescent COVID-19 originated in the United States, Italy and Spain. T cells, B-cell-depleted T cells, or PBMCs provided the cDNA or gDNA that served as material.

Original handling: Amplification with reference gene primers provided the estimates of nucleated cell counts. Method: immunoSEQ multiplex PCR; TCRdb's copy keeps in-frame clones and lacks some. Clone size and V and J calls were adopted from that table, with D and trimming inferred from the DNA. This table has tens of thousands of clones, roughly 86% appearing once. Trimming removed 4 bases at V and 2 bases at J, with 16 bases between. The germline V gene has CDR1 SGHDN and CDR2 FVKESK. The CDR3 runs to 16 residues. Material: peripheral blood. The V call is TRBV14, the J call TRBJ2-3; D is possibly TRBD2 (5 bases). The TCR sequence derives from a man in his forties or fifties with active COVID-19. CDR3 amino acids: CASSLTRRSSTDTQYF. In nucleotides, the CDR3 is TGTGCCAGCAGCCTAACGAGGAGGAGCTCCACAGATACGCAGTATTTT.